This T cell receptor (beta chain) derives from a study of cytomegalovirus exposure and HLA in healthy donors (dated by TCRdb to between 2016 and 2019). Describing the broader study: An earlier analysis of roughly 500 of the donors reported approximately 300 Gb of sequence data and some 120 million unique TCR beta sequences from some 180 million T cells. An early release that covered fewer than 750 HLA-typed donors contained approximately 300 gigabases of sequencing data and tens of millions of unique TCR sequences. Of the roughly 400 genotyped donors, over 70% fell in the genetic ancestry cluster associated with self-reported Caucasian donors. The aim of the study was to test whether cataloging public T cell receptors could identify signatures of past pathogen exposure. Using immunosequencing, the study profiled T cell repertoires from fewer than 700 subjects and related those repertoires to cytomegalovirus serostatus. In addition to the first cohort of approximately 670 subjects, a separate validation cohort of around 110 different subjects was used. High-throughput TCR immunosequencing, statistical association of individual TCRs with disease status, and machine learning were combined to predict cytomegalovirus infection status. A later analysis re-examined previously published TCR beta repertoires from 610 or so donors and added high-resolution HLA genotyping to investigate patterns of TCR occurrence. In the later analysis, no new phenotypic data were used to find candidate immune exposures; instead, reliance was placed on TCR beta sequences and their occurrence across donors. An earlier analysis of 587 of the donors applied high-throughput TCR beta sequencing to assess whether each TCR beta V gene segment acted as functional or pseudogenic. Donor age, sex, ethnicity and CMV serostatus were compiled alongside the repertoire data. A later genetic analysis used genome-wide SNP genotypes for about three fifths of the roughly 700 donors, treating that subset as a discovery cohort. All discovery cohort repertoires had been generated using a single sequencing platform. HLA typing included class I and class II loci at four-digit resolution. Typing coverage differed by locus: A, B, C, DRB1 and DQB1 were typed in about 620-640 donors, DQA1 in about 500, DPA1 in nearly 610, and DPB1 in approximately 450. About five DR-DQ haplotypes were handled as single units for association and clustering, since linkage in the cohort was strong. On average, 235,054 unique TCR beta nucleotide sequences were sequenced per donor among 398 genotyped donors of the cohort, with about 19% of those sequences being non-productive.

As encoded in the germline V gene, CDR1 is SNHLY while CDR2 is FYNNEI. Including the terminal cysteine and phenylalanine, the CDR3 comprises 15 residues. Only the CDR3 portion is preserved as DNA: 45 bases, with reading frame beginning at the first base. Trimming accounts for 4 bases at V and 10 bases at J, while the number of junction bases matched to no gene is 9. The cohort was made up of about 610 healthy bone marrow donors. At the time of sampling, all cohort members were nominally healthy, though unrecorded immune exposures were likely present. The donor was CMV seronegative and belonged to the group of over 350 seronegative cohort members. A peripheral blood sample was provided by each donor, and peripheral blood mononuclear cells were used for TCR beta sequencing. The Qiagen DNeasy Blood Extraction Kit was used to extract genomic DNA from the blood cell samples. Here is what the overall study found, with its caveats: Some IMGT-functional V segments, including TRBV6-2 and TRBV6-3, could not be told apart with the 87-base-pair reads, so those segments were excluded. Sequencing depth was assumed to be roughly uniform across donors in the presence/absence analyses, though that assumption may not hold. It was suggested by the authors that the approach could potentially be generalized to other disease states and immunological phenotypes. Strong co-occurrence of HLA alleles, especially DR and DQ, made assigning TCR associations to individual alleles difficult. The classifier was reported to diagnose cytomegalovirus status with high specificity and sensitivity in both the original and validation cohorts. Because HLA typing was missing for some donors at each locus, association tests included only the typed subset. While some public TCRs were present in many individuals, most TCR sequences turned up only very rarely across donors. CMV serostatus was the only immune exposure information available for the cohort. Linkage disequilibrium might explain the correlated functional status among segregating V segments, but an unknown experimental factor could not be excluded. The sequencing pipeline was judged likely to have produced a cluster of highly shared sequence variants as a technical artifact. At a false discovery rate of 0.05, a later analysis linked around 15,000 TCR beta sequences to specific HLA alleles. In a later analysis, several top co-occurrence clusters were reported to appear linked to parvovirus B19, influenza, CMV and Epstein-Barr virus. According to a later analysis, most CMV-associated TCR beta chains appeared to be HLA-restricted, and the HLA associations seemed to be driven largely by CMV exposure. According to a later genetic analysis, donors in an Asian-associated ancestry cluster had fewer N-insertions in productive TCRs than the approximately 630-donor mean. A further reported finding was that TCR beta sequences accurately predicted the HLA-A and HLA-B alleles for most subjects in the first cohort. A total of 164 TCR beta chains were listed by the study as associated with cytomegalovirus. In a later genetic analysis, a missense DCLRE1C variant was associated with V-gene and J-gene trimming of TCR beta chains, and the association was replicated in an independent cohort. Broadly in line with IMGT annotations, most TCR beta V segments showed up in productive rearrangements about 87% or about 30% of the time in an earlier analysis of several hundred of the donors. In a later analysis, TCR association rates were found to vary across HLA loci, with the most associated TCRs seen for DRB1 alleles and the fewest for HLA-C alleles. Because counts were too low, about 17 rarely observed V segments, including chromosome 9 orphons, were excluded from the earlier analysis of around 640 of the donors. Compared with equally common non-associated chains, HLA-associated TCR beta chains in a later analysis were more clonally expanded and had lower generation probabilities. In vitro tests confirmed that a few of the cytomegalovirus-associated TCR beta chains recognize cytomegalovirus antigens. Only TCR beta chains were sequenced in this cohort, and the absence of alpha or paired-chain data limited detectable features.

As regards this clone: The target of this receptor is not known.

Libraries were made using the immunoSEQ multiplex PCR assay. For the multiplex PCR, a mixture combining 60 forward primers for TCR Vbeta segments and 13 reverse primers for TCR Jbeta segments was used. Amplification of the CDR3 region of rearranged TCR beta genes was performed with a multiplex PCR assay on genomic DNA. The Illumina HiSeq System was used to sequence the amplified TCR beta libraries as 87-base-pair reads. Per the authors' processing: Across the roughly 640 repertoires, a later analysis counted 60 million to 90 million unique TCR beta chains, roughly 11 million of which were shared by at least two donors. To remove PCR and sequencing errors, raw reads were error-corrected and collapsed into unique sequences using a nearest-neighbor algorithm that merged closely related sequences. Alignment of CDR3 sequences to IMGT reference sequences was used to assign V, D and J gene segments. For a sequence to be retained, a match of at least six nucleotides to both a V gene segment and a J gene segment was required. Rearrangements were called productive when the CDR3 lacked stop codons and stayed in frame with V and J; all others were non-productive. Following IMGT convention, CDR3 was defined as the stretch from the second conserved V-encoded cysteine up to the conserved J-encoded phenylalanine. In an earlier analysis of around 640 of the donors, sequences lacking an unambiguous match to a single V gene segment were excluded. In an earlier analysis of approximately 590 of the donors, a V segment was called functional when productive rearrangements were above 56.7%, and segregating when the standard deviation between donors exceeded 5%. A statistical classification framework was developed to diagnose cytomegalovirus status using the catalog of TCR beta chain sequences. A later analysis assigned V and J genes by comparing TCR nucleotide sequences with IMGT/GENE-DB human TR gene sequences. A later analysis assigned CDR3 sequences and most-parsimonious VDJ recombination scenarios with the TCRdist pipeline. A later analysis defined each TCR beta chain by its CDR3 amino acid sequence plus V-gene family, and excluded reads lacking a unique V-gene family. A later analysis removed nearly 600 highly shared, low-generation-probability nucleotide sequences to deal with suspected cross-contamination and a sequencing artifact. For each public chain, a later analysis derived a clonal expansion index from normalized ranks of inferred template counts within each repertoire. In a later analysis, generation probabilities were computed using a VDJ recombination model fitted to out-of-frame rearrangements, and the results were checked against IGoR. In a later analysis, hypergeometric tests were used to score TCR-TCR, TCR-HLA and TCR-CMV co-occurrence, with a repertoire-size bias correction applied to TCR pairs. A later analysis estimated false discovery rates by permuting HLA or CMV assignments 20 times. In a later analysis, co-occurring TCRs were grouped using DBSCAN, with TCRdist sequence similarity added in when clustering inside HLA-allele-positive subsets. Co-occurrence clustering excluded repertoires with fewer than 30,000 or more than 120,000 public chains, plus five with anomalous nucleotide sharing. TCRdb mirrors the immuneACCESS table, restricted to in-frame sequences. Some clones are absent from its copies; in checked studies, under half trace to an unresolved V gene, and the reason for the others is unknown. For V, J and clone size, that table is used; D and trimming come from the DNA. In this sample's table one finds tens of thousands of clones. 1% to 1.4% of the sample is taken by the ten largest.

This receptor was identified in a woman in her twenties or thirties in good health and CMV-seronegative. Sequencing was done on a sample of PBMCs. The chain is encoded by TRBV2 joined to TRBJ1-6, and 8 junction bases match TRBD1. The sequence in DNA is TGTGCCAGCAGTGTTACAGGACAGGGTGGCTCACCCCTCCACTTT. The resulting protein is CASSVTGQGGSPLHF.